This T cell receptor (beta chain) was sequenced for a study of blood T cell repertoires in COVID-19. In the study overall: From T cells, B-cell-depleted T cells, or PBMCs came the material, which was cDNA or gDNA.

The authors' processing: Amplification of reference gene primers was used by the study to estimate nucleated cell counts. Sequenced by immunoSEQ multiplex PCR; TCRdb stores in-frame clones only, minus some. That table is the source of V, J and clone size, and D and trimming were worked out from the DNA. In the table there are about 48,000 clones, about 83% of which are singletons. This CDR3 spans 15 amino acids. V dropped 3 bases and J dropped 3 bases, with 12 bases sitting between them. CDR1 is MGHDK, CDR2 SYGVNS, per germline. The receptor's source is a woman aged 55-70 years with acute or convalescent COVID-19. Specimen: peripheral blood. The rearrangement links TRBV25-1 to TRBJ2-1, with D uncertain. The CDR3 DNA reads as TGTGCCAGCAGTGATTCCCGGGTGATCTACAATGAGCAGTTCTTC. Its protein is CASSDSRVIYNEQFF.